This T cell receptor beta chain comes out of a study of T cell repertoires in cytomegalovirus infection. Study-level background: TCR beta signatures that were public indicated CMV infection and matching HLA type.

With V trimmed by 5 bases and J by 4 bases, 5 bases remained unmatched. The CDR3 contains 15 residues. Germline loops: CDR1 SEHNR, CDR2 FQNEAQ (reference sequence). In its sample, this clonotype was seen a few times. Each CDR3 protein is one row after TCRdb ran MiXCR on the reads. The sample has about 310,000 distinct CDR3 sequences; about a sixth are singletons. Sequencing was performed on PBMCs. This rearrangement joins TRBV7-9 to TRBJ2-5; TRBD2 aligns across 12 bases. This clonotype originated in a human donor in good health (CMV status not recorded). Some clones in this sample may be carry-over from other donors' samples. The CDR3 DNA follows: TGTGCCAGCAGCCCCATGACTAGCGGGGGAGAGACCCAGTACTTC. It is translated as CASSPMTSGGETQYF.